This T cell receptor (beta chain) was captured by sequencing in a study of blood T cell repertoires in COVID-19. CDR1 is MNHEY, CDR2 SVGEGT, per germline. The CDR3 length is 14 residues. The V gene lost 5 bases and the J gene lost 4 bases, with 14 bases spanning the gap. The authors' processing: Reference gene primer amplification gave estimated nucleated cell counts. This table comes from immunoSEQ multiplex PCR, and its TCRdb copy is limited to in-frame clones, with some not included. V and J calls and clone size follow that table, whereas D and trimming were derived from the DNA. The table lists hundreds of thousands of clones, around 84% of them singletons. This clone has only one observation.

The V gene is TRBV6-2 or TRBV6-3, the J gene TRBJ1-1; TRBD1 is a possible D gene (5 bases). The sample was peripheral blood. The sequence was collected from a man aged 35-49 years with acute or convalescent COVID-19. The CDR3 coding sequence is TGTGCCAGCAGTGGGTCTTATCAGGGCACTGAAGCTTTCTTT. Its translation: CASSGSYQGTEAFF.